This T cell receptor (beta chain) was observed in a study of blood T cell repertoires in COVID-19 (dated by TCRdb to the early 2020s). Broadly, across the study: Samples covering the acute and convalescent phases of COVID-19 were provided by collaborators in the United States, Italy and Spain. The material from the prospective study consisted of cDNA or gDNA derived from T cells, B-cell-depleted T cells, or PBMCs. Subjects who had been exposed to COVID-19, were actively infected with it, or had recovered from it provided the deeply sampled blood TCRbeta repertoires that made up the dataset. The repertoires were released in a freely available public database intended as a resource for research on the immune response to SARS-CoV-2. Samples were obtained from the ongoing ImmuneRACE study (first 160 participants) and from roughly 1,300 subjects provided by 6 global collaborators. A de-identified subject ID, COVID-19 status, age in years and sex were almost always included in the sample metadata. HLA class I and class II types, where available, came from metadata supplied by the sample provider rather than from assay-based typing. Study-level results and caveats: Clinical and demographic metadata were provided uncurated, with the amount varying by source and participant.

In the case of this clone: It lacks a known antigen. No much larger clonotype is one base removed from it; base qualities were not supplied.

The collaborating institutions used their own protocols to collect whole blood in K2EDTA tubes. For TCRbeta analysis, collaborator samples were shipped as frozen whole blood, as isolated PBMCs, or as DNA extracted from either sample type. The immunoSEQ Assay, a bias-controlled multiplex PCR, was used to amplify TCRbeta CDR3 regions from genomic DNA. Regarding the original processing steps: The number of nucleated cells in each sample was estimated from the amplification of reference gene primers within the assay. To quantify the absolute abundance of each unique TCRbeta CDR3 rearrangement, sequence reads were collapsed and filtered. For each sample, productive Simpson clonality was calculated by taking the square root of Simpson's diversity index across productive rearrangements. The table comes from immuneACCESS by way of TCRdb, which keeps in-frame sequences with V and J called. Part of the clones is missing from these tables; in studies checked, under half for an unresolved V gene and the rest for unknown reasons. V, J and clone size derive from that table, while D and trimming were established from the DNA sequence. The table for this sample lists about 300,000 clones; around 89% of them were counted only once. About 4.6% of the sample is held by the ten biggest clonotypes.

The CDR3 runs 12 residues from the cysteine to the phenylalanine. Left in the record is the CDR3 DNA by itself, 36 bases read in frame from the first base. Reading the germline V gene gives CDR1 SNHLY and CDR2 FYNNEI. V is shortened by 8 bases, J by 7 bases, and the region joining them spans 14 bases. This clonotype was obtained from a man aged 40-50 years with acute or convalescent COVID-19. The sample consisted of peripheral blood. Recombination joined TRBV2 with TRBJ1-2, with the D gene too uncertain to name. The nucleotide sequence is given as TGTGCCAGCTTGCGCCAGGTTGGTGGCTACACCTTC. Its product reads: CASLRQVGGYTF.